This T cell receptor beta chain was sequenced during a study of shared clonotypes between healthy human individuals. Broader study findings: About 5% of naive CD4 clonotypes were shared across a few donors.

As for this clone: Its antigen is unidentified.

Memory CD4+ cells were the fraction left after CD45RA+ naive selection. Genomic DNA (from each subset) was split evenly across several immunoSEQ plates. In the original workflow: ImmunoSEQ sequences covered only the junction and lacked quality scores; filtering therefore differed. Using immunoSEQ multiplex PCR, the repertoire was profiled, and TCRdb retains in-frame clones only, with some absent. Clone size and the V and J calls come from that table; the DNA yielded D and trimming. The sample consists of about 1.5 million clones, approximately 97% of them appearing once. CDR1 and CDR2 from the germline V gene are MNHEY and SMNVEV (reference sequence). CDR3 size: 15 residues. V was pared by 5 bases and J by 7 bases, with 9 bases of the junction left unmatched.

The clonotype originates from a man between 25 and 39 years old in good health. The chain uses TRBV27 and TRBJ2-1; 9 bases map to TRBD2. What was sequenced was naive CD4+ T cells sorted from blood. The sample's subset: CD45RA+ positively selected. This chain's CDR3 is CASSRGSGSLNEQFF. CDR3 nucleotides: TGTGCCAGCAGTAGGGGTAGCGGGAGTTTGAATGAGCAGTTCTTC.